One and the same sample provided the 19 T cell receptor beta chains below, sequenced in a study of T-cell memory formation after mild COVID-19. TCRdb reprocessed the 5' RACE reads via MiXCR and lists one record per CDR3 protein. The table has about 450,000 distinct CDR3 sequences, roughly a quarter seen once. Sequencing was carried out using PBMCs or a T cell subset sorted from them (not recorded which). The receptors shown here come from an adult woman who had mild COVID-19 (a few samples of this study predate the infection). Cell type and time point are not known.

V is TRBV27 and J is TRBJ1-6; D is uncertain. CDR3 length equals 15 residues. Trimming removed 5 bases at V and 0 bases at J, with 8 bases between. Germline CDR1 reads MNHEY; CDR2 reads SMNVEV (reference sequence). For the CDR3, the DNA is TGTGCCAGCAGTCGGACGTACTCCTATAATTCACCCCTCCACTTT. Its protein is CASSRTYSYNSPLHF.

Only a few counts were recorded for this clonotype. The chain joins TRBV14 to TRBJ2-3; D perhaps matches TRBD1 (5 bases). The germline V gene encodes CDR1 SGHDN and CDR2 FVKESK. CDR3 size: 13 residues. V was cut by 4 bases and J by 6 bases, with 11 bases left in between. This CDR3 reads CASSPFRVDTQYF. The CDR3 bases are TGTGCCAGCAGCCCATTCAGGGTGGATACGCAGTATTTT.

Only a few counts were recorded for this clonotype. This chain joins TRBV12-3 or TRBV12-4 and TRBJ1-1; D unresolved. The CDR3 loop spans 12 amino acids. Trimming shortened V by 6 bases and J by 3 bases, and 8 bases separated the two germline ends. This chain's CDR3 is CASRPAHTEAFF. CDR3 DNA sequence: TGTGCCAGCAGGCCTGCTCACACTGAAGCTTTCTTT.

The chain combines TRBV10-2 with TRBJ2-7; 16 positions agree with TRBD2. V gave up 6 bases and J gave up 4 bases; unmatched junction bases: 12. This CDR3 has 18 residues. In germline, CDR1 is WSHSY, CDR2 SAAADI. The DNA for the CDR3 is TGCGCCAGCAGGAAGGGACTAGCGGGGGGGTCGTCCGGGTACGAGCAGTACTTC. Translating gives CASRKGLAGGSSGYEQYF.

CDR3 region: CASSPEGSSYEQYF. For the CDR3, the DNA is TGTGCCAGCAGTCCAGAGGGGTCTTCCTACGAGCAGTACTTC. The V and J genes are TRBV12-3 or TRBV12-4 and TRBJ2-7; D might be TRBD1 or TRBD2, each matching 5 bases. Trimming took 5 bases from V and 1 from J, leaving 12 bases between them. This CDR3 region has 14 residues.

This clonotype was recorded a few times. The chain uses TRBV7-9 and TRBJ2-7; TRBD1 aligns across 7 bases. CDR3 size: 14 residues. V lost 5 bases, J lost 4 bases, and 8 bases stayed unmatched. The V gene's germline CDR1 is SEHNR and CDR2 FQNEAQ (reference sequence). The CDR3 DNA reads as TGTGCCAGCAGCAGTTACAGGGGATTTTACGAGCAGTACTTC. It yields the protein CASSSYRGFYEQYF. Using reference TRBV7-9 and TRBJ2-7 for the parts outside the CDR3, the full variable domain is DTGVSQNPRHKITKRGQNVTFRCDPISEHNRLYWYRQTLGQGPEFLTYFQNEAQLEKSRLLSDRFSAERPKGSFSTLEIQRTEQGDSAMYLCASSSYRGFYEQYFGPGTRLTVT.

This clonotype came up a few times. The chain recombines TRBV5-6 with TRBJ2-3; tentatively, D is TRBD1 or TRBD2 (5 bases each). V dropped 6 bases and J dropped 0 bases, with 14 bases sitting between them. Germline CDR1 SGHDT, CDR2 YYEEEE. The CDR3 loop spans 15 amino acids. The CDR3 loop reads CASKGSPGSTDTQYF. CDR3 DNA: TGTGCCAGCAAGGGGTCTCCGGGAAGCACAGATACGCAGTATTTT. Full variable domain (rest looked up from reference TRBV5-6 and TRBJ2-3): DAGVTQSPTHLIKTRGQQVTLRCSPKSGHDTVSWYQQALGQGPQFIFQYYEEEERQRGNFPDRFSGHQFPNYSSELNVNALLLGDSALYLCASKGSPGSTDTQYFGPGTRLTVL.

In the case of this clonotype: Given a much more abundant clone one base away, this may be a read error. The rearrangement joins TRBV6-6 to TRBJ2-7; 10 bases match TRBD1. The ends lost 7 bases at V and 0 bases at J; junction bases unmatched: 3. Per the germline V gene, CDR1 is MNHNY and CDR2 is SVGAGI (reference sequence). The CDR3 extends over 14 amino acids. In DNA form, the CDR3 reads TGTGCCAGCATTCGGACAGGGGGCTCCTACGAGCAGTACTTC. As protein: CASIRTGGSYEQYF.

The V and J genes are TRBV25-1 and TRBJ2-7, with a weak D call TRBD1 (6 bases). Germline V CDR1 and CDR2: MGHDK, SYGVNS. The CDR3 sequence is 14 residues long. Trimming left V 6 bases short and J 4 bases short, with 16 bases between. The CDR3 reads CASSDDRSRYEQYF. For the CDR3, the DNA is TGTGCCAGCAGCGATGACAGGTCGCGTTACGAGCAGTACTTC.

V is TRBV5-1 and J is TRBJ1-1; a weak D match, TRBD1 (5 bases). Looked up from germline, CDR1 is SGHRS and CDR2 is YFSETQ. V dropped 6 bases and J dropped 1 base, with 7 bases sitting between them. There are 12 residues in the CDR3. The CDR3 DNA sequence: TGCGCCAGCAACGGGGGGAACACTGAAGCTTTCTTT. It translates to CASNGGNTEAFF.

This sequence joins TRBV5-1 and TRBJ2-3, with a tentative D call TRBD2 (5 bases). The V gene's germline CDR1 is SGHRS and CDR2 YFSETQ. The V and J ends lost 4 bases and 6 bases respectively, with 18 bases between them. The CDR3 extends over 15 amino acids. CDR3 nucleotide sequence: TGCGCCAGCAGCGCCACTAGTGGGAGCAGCGATACGCAGTATTTT. Translation gives CASSATSGSSDTQYF.

The J gene is TRBJ2-3, the V gene TRBV27; D not resolved. CDR3 size: 15 residues. Trimming removed 1 base from V and 0 bases from J, with 8 bases in between. In germline, CDR1 is MNHEY, CDR2 SMNVEV (reference sequence). CDR3 sequence: CASSLWAASTDTQYF. In DNA, the CDR3 is TGTGCCAGCAGTTTATGGGCGGCAAGCACAGATACGCAGTATTTT.

This clonotype was found a few times. The genes are TRBV12-3 or TRBV12-4 and TRBJ2-2; maybe TRBD1 (5 bases). The CDR3 loop spans 14 amino acids. Trimming left V 6 bases short and J 0 bases short, with 8 bases between. CDR3: CASRRQSNTGELFF. The CDR3 bases are TGTGCCAGCAGGAGACAGTCGAACACCGGGGAGCTGTTTTTT.

The sample holds a few counts of this clonotype. V is TRBV9 and J is TRBJ2-3; 11 positions match TRBD2. With 0 bases clipped from V and 7 bases from J, the junction kept 7 bases outside the gene matches. The CDR3 sequence is 16 residues long. Germline CDR1 is SGDLS and CDR2 is YYNGEE. The CDR3 loop is CASSVDVSGGAYTQYF. As DNA, the CDR3 is TGTGCCAGCAGCGTAGACGTTAGCGGGGGGGCTTATACGCAGTATTTT.

Only a few counts were recorded for this clonotype. The J gene is TRBJ2-7, the V gene TRBV18; D is undetermined. Germline values: CDR1 KGHSH, CDR2 LQKENI. There are 12 residues in the CDR3. V lost 0 bases and J 6 bases, leaving 6 bases between the germline ends. Written as DNA, the CDR3 is TGTGCCAGCTCACCACCGGCCGGCGAGCAGTACTTC. Its translation is CASSPPAGEQYF.

About this clonotype itself: The CDR3 end shows no conserved phenylalanine or tryptophan, and so a read error is likely. The V and J genes are TRBV7-6 and TRBJ2-7, with D perhaps matching TRBD1 (5 bases). The germline V and J ends were trimmed by 5 bases and 5 bases, with 16 bases remaining between them. The CDR3 is 14 amino acids. Germline values: CDR1 SGHVS, CDR2 FNYEAQ. This CDR3 reads CASSPSQGTHEQYL. CDR3 sequence (DNA): TGTGCCAGCAGCCCCTCCCAGGGTACCCACGAGCAGTACTTA.

This clonotype came up a few times. This chain uses TRBV12-3 or TRBV12-4 with TRBJ2-2; TRBD1 matches 8 bases. This CDR3 has 14 amino acids. V was pared by 4 bases and J by 6 bases, with 4 bases of the junction left unmatched. In DNA, the CDR3 is TGTGCCAGCAGTTGGGACAGGCCGTCCGGGGAGCTGTTTTTT. Its translation is CASSWDRPSGELFF.

V gene TRBV29-1 combines with J gene TRBJ1-2; D is possibly TRBD1 (6 bases). Germline lookup yields CDR1 SQVTM and CDR2 ANQGSEA. The V gene lost 2 bases and the J gene lost 7 bases, with 11 bases spanning the gap. The CDR3 extends over 12 amino acids. Written as DNA, the CDR3 is TGCAGCGTTGAACCCCGGGGGGCTGGCTACACCTTC. Amino acid sequence: CSVEPRGAGYTF.

This clonotype appeared once. The genes are TRBV10-3 and TRBJ1-2; D unclear. This CDR3 has 14 amino acids. Germline loops: CDR1 ENHRY, CDR2 SYGVKD. Trimming took off 2 bases at V and 6 bases at J, with 13 bases between the two ends. The CDR3 DNA reads as TGTGCCATCAGTGAGCGCGGTAGGGAGGATGGCTACACCTTC. Its protein product is CAISERGREDGYTF.